The next 14 T cell receptor beta chains were all read from a single sample in a study of shared clonotypes between healthy human individuals. Generated by immunoSEQ multiplex PCR, the TCRdb table keeps only in-frame clones and is missing some. The top ten hold about 12% of the sample, which has about 460,000 clones, 75% to 80% seen once. The material sequenced was PBMCs. These receptors were collected from a woman between 40 and 55 years old in good health. Some clones in this sample may be carry-over from other donors' samples.

V is TRBV28 and J is TRBJ1-4; 8 nucleotides agree with TRBD1. Germline CDR1 and CDR2: MDHEN and SYDVKM. This CDR3 spans 15 amino acids. V shed 4 bases and J 7 bases; nucleotides not matched to a gene: 8. CDR3 protein: CASSSRQGAGEKLFF. DNA of the CDR3: TGTGCCAGCAGTTCTCGGCAGGGGGCTGGTGAAAAACTGTTTTTT.

This clone occurred many times. The V and J genes are TRBV5-1 and TRBJ2-4; TRBD1 aligns across 7 bases. CDR1 SGHRS and CDR2 YFSETQ come from the germline V gene. With V trimmed by 3 bases and J by 8 bases, 8 bases remained unmatched. CDR3 length: 14 amino acids. As DNA, the CDR3 is TGCGCCAGCAGCTCTCAGACAGGGACGGACATTCAGTACTTC. Translated: CASSSQTGTDIQYF.

The gene calls are TRBV7-2 and TRBJ1-5; TRBD1 matches 7 bases. V dropped 3 bases and J dropped 0; count of bases not matched to a gene: 2. The CDR3 has 15 amino acids. Germline V gene data show CDR1 as SGHTA and CDR2 as FQGNSA. The CDR3 is CASSFGQDSNQPQHF. The CDR3 coding sequence is TGTGCCAGCAGCTTCGGACAGGATAGCAATCAGCCCCAGCATTTT.

The sample holds one count of this clone. A read error may be the cause here, since a much bigger clone is one base away. In the same sample, other DNA sequences code for this CDR3. The gene calls are TRBV7-2 and TRBJ2-7; D unresolved. The CDR3 sequence is 13 residues long. CDR1 is SGHTA, CDR2 FQGNSA, per germline. The CDR3 loop is CASSRVPSYEQYF. CDR3 sequence (DNA): TGTGCCAGCAGCCGAGTGCCTTCCTACGAGCAGTACTTT.

As regards this clone: A read error is possible here, since a much larger clone lies one base away. The identical CDR3 is also encoded by other nucleotide sequences in the sample. The chain joins TRBV6-4 to TRBJ2-1; D is tentatively TRBD1 or TRBD2 (6 bases each). V was clipped by 5 bases and J by 8 bases, with 19 bases between them. CDR1 is MRHNA, CDR2 SNTAGT, per germline. CDR3 length: 15 residues. The CDR3 DNA follows: TGTGCCAGCAGTCTGTCCGGGCCCGGGGGCGATGAGCAGTTCTTC. Translation: CASSLSGPGGDEQFF.

This clone was observed a single time. This chain joins TRBV6-4 and TRBJ1-1, with TRBD1 as a possible D gene (6 bases). CDR1 MRHNA and CDR2 SNTAGT come from the germline V gene. The CDR3 spans 14 residues. The V end was cut by 9 bases, the J end by 0 bases, with 14 bases between. CDR3 coding DNA: TGTGCCAGGGAGGACAGATCAATGAACACTGAAGCTTTCTTT. It specifies CAREDRSMNTEAFF.

There are many counts of this clone. The chain joins TRBV30 to TRBJ2-2, with D perhaps TRBD1 (5 bases). With 3 bases removed from V and 4 bases from J, the gap between germline ends came to 9 bases. Germline values: CDR1 GTSNPN, CDR2 SVGIG (reference sequence). CDR3 length: 13 residues. The CDR3 sequence: CAWRRRGTGELFF. For the CDR3, the DNA is TGTGCCTGGAGGCGTAGGGGCACCGGGGAGCTGTTTTTT.

This chain connects TRBV5-1 to TRBJ2-7; D uncertain. CDR3 size: 14 residues. Between the trimmed V and J ends, which lost 1 base and 2 bases, there was a span of 10 bases. Germline assignment: CDR1 SGHRS and CDR2 YFSETQ. This CDR3 reads CASSLTTGTYEQYF. DNA for the CDR3: TGCGCCAGCAGCTTGACGACTGGCACCTACGAGCAGTACTTC.

Details on this clone: An end of the junction does not agree with germline; a read error may underlie this. The sample holds other DNA sequences that translate to the same CDR3. V usage is TRBV5-1 and J usage is TRBJ2-3; D is unresolved. The germline CDR1 and CDR2 sequences are SGHRS and YFSETQ. This CDR3 is built from 15 residues. The CDR3 protein is CASSVTAGSTDTQYF. The CDR3 bases are TGTGCCAGCAGCGTTACGGCAGGCAGCACAGATACGCAGTATTTT. Together with reference TRBV5-1 and TRBJ2-3, the CDR3 gives the full variable domain: KAGVTQTPRYLIKTRGQQVTLSCSPISGHRSVSWYQQTPGQGLQFLFEYFSETQRNKGNFPGRFSGRQFSNSRSEMNVSTLELGDSALYLCASSVTAGSTDTQYFGPGTRLTVL.

The chain recombines TRBV5-1 with TRBJ2-1; 9 positions agree with TRBD1. The CDR3 length is 15 residues. Looked up from germline, CDR1 is SGHRS and CDR2 is YFSETQ. V lost 6 bases, J lost 9 bases, and 13 bases stayed unmatched. CDR3 loop: CASTPGQGFGSEQFF. In nucleotides, the CDR3 is TGCGCCAGCACCCCGGGACAGGGTTTTGGGAGTGAGCAGTTCTTC.

This sequence joins TRBV28 and TRBJ1-2, with TRBD1 identical over 9 bases. V lost 5 bases to trimming and J lost 2 bases; unmatched junction nucleotides: 0. From germline, CDR1 is MDHEN and CDR2 SYDVKM. This CDR3 is 13 amino acids long. The CDR3 bases are TGTGCCAGCAGTACAGGGGGCAACTATGGCTACACCTTC. It is translated as CASSTGGNYGYTF.

The CDR3 protein is CASSFRDSGANVLTF. CDR3 nucleotides: TGTGCCAGCAGCTTTCGGGATTCGGGGGCCAACGTCCTGACTTTC. The chain employs TRBV7-6 and TRBJ2-6; maybe TRBD2 (5 bases). This CDR3 comprises 15 residues. Trimming cost V 3 bases and J 4 bases, with 10 bases left between them. Germline V CDR1 and CDR2: SGHVS, FNYEAQ.

The rearrangement uses TRBV7-2 and TRBJ1-4; 9 bases align to TRBD1. This CDR3 spans 14 amino acids. Per the germline V gene, CDR1 is SGHTA and CDR2 is FQGNSA. Trimming took 5 bases from V and 5 from J; bases not matched to a gene: 3. CDR3 loop: CASSPGTGNEKLFF. The CDR3 nucleotides are TGTGCCAGCAGCCCCGGGACAGGGAATGAAAAACTGTTTTTT. Looking up the rest from reference TRBV7-2 and TRBJ1-4 gives the full variable domain: GAGVSQSPSNKVTEKGKDVELRCDPISGHTALYWYRQSLGQGLEFLIYFQGNSAPDKSGLPSDRFSAERTGGSVSTLTIQRTQQEDSAVYLCASSPGTGNEKLFFGSGTQLSVL.

This clone was observed once. This chain uses TRBV27 with TRBJ2-7, with D perhaps TRBD2 (7 bases). The CDR3 runs 14 residues. Between the trimmed V and J ends, which lost 8 bases and 3 bases, there was a span of 17 bases. CDR1 and CDR2 (germline): MNHEY, SMNVEV (reference sequence). DNA for the CDR3: TGTGCCAGCTGGGGGGGGCAGGCCGGCTACGAGCAGTACTTC. It encodes CASWGGQAGYEQYF.